The 20 T cell receptor beta chains reported below all come from one sample, sequenced in a study of shared clonotypes between healthy human individuals. Generated by immunoSEQ multiplex PCR, the TCRdb table keeps only in-frame clones and is missing some. The table has roughly 1,100,000 clones, around 75% seen once. Material: memory CD4+ T cells sorted from blood. Subset given: CD45RA-negative fraction. All receptors come from a man aged 18 to 35 in good health.

The chain recombines TRBV5-1 with TRBJ2-3, with 9 bases identical to TRBD1. The CDR3 loop spans 14 amino acids. V was clipped by 0 bases and J by 4 bases; unmatched bases: 0. Germline V gives CDR1 SGHRS, CDR2 YFSETQ. The CDR3 bases are TGCGCCAGCAGCTTGGGGACAGGGGCAGATACGCAGTATTTT. Translated, it gives CASSLGTGADTQYF.

The chain carries TRBV5-1 and TRBJ2-5; TRBD2 aligns across 8 bases. There are 15 residues in the CDR3. V gave up 4 bases and J gave up 3 bases; unmatched junction bases: 8. Germline CDR1 and CDR2: SGHRS and YFSETQ. The CDR3: CASSPGAGGKETQYF. For the CDR3, the DNA is TGCGCCAGCAGCCCCGGGGCGGGGGGTAAAGAGACCCAGTACTTC.

The V and J genes are TRBV28 and TRBJ2-1, with D perhaps TRBD1 or TRBD2 (6 bases each). The CDR3 runs 17 residues. Per germline, CDR1 MDHEN and CDR2 SYDVKM. Trimming removed 5 bases at V and 0 bases at J, with 17 bases between. The CDR3 bases are TGTGCCAGCAGTCTTGGAGGGGGGCCGGGCTCCTACAATGAGCAGTTCTTC. Translated, it gives CASSLGGGPGSYNEQFF.

The chain combines TRBV5-1 with TRBJ2-7; TRBD1 matches 8 bases. With V trimmed by 5 bases and J by 7 bases, 5 bases remained unmatched. CDR1 is SGHRS and CDR2 is YFSETQ in the germline V gene. The CDR3 totals 12 residues. The CDR3 region is CASSFTGGEQYF. As DNA, the CDR3 is TGCGCCAGCAGTTTTACAGGGGGTGAGCAGTACTTC.

The chain links TRBV19 to TRBJ1-4; D might be TRBD1 (5 bases). CDR3 length: 14 amino acids. V lost 5 bases and J lost 6, with 13 bases in between. The germline V gene encodes CDR1 LNHDA and CDR2 SQIVND (reference sequence). CDR3 nucleotides: TGTGCCAGTAGTGCTCCCGGGACCCATGAAAAACTGTTTTTT. Its protein product is CASSAPGTHEKLFF.

The DNA of the CDR3 is TGTGCCAGCAGCTCCCAGGGACACACACAGTACTTC. This sequence encodes CASSSQGHTQYF. The chain couples TRBV6-6 to TRBJ2-7; possibly TRBD1 for D (6 bases). Germline CDR1 reads MNHNY; CDR2 reads SVGAGI (reference sequence). The CDR3 loop spans 12 amino acids. V dropped 6 bases and J dropped 10 bases, with 16 bases sitting between them.

This clone was detected once. V usage is TRBV7-2 and J usage is TRBJ1-2; tentative D call: TRBD1 (6 bases). CDR3 length equals 14 residues. V shed 5 bases and J shed 8 bases, with 18 bases lying between them. Germline assignment: CDR1 SGHTA and CDR2 FQGNSA. CDR3 region: CASSPRTATRGYTF. CDR3 nucleotides: TGTGCCAGCAGCCCACGGACAGCCACGAGGGGCTACACCTTC.

A note on this clone: The same CDR3 can be traced to other DNA sequences in this sample. The chain couples TRBV6-1 to TRBJ1-2; D remains ambiguous. Germline lookup yields CDR1 MNHNS and CDR2 SASEGT. CDR3 length: 11 residues. V dropped 5 bases and J dropped 2 bases, with 3 bases sitting between them. CDR3 nucleotide sequence: TGTGCCAGCAGTTCGAACTATGGCTACACCTTC. This encodes CASSSNYGYTF.

V and J are TRBV18 and TRBJ1-1; D not resolved. This CDR3 is 12 amino acids long. V was shortened by 6 bases and J by 5 bases, with 10 bases between the two germline ends. Germline CDR1 reads KGHSH; CDR2 reads LQKENI. The CDR3 nucleotides read TGTGCCAGCTCTCCATCGGGGACTGAAGCTTTCTTT. It encodes CASSPSGTEAFF.

The V and J genes are TRBV7-9 and TRBJ1-1, with D tentatively TRBD1 (6 bases). CDR3 length: 16 residues. The germline CDR1 and CDR2 sequences are SEHNR and FQNEAQ (reference sequence). Trimming took 10 bases from V and 0 from J, leaving 21 bases between them. CDR3 loop: CATSGEGEGMNTEAFF. The DNA for the CDR3 is TGTGCCACCTCTGGGGAGGGGGAAGGGATGAACACTGAAGCTTTCTTT.

This clone was counted a single time. This chain connects TRBV7-2 to TRBJ2-1; 7 positions match TRBD2. V shed 5 bases, J shed 3 bases, and the junction held 10 bases outside the gene matches. The CDR3 contains 16 residues. Germline loops: CDR1 SGHTA, CDR2 FQGNSA. DNA of the CDR3: TGTGCCAGCAGCCGCACCCGGGCTAGCGGCTACAATGAGCAGTTCTTC. This encodes CASSRTRASGYNEQFF.

The chain recombines TRBV5-1 with TRBJ2-7; TRBD2 might be the D (6 bases). V was pared by 0 bases and J by 6 bases, with 16 bases between. Germline assignment: CDR1 SGHRS and CDR2 YFSETQ. CDR3 size: 15 residues. The CDR3 nucleotides read TGCGCCAGCAGCTTGGGGAGGACGGGAGCGGGCGAGCAGTACTTC. Encoded protein: CASSLGRTGAGEQYF.

J is TRBJ2-7 and V is TRBV7-9, with D unclear. CDR3 size: 11 residues. Germline CDR1 SEHNR, CDR2 FQNEAQ (reference sequence). Trimming removed 5 bases from V and 4 bases from J, with 6 bases in between. The CDR3 sequence is CASSIIYEQYF. DNA of the CDR3: TGTGCCAGCAGCATTATTTACGAGCAGTACTTC.

This chain links TRBV5-1 with TRBJ2-3; D call uncertain. Germline lookup yields CDR1 SGHRS and CDR2 YFSETQ. Trimming removed 4 bases at V and 0 bases at J, with 9 bases between. This CDR3 is built from 14 residues. DNA of the CDR3: TGCGCCAGCAGCATACAACCTAGCACAGATACGCAGTATTTT. Translation: CASSIQPSTDTQYF.

The V gene is TRBV27, the J gene TRBJ1-1; 7 nucleotides match TRBD1. The CDR3 covers 16 residues. Unmatched junction bases numbered 10, after V lost 5 bases and J lost 1 base. Looked up from germline, CDR1 is MNHEY and CDR2 is SMNVEV (reference sequence). The CDR3 sequence: CASSPPTGWGNTEAFF. The CDR3 bases are TGTGCCAGCAGTCCACCGACAGGGTGGGGGAACACTGAAGCTTTCTTT.

The V gene is TRBV6-4, the J gene TRBJ1-2; no firm D call. This CDR3 has 9 residues. Per the germline V gene, CDR1 is MRHNA and CDR2 is SNTAGT. Trimming removed 6 bases at V and 8 bases at J, with 4 bases between. Here the CDR3 reads CASRGGYTF. The DNA of the CDR3 is TGTGCCAGCAGGGGCGGCTACACCTTC.

The rearrangement joins TRBV7-6 to TRBJ2-7, with D uncertain. The CDR3 length is 15 residues. CDR1 is SGHVS and CDR2 is FNYEAQ in the germline V gene. The V end lost 0 bases, the J end lost 1 base, and 10 bases lay between the germline ends. In nucleotides, the CDR3 is TGTGCCAGCAGCTTAGCGCAGGTGGGGTCCTACGAGCAGTACTTC. This gives the protein CASSLAQVGSYEQYF.

Concerning this clone itself: Other DNA sequences within the sample encode an identical CDR3. The V and J genes are TRBV6-1 and TRBJ2-7, with D possibly matching TRBD2 (6 bases). The CDR3 covers 14 residues. Germline loops: CDR1 MNHNS, CDR2 SASEGT. V lost 6 bases to trimming and J lost 2 bases, with 14 bases between them. The CDR3 protein is CASSDPGLTYEQYF. The CDR3 region has the DNA TGTGCCAGCAGCGACCCGGGACTTACCTACGAGCAGTACTTC.

This clone was observed a single time. This chain joins TRBV2 and TRBJ1-4; no reliable D call. The V gene lost 3 bases and the J gene lost 0 bases, with 5 bases spanning the gap. CDR1 and CDR2 (germline): SNHLY, FYNNEI. The CDR3 covers 14 residues. Here the CDR3 DNA reads TGTGCCAGCAGTGACGGAACAACTAATGAAAAACTGTTTTTT. Its translation is CASSDGTTNEKLFF.

The chain employs TRBV27 and TRBJ2-5; D is possibly TRBD2 (6 bases). The CDR3 length is 14 residues. Germline V gives CDR1 MNHEY, CDR2 SMNVEV (reference sequence). V lost 9 bases and J lost 3, with 17 bases in between. Here the CDR3 reads CASMSGGGEETQYF. The DNA for the CDR3 is TGTGCCAGTATGAGCGGAGGAGGGGAAGAGACCCAGTACTTC.